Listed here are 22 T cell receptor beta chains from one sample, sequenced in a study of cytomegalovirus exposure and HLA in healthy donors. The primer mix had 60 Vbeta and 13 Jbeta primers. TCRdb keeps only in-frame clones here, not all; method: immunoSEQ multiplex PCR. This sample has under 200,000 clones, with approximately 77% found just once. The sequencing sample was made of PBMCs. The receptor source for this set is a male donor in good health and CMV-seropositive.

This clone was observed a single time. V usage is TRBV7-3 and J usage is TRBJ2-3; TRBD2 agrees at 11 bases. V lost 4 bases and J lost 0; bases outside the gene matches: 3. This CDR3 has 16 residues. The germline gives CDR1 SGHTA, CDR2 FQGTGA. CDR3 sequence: CASSSLAGGSTDTQYF. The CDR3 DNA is TGTGCCAGCAGCTCCCTAGCGGGGGGAAGCACAGATACGCAGTATTTT.

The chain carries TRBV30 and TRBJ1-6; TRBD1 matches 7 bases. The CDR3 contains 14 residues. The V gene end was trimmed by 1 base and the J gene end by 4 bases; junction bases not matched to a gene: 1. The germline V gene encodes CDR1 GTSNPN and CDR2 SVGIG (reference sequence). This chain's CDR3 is CAWSGDRYNSPLHF. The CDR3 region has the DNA TGTGCCTGGAGTGGGGACAGATATAATTCACCCCTCCACTTT.

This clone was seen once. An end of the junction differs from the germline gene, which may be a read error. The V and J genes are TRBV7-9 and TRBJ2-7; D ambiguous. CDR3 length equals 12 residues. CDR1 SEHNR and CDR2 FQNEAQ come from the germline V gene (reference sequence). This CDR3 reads CSSSIGLYEQYF. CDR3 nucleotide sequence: TGTTCCAGCAGCATTGGGCTTTACGAGCAGTACTTC.

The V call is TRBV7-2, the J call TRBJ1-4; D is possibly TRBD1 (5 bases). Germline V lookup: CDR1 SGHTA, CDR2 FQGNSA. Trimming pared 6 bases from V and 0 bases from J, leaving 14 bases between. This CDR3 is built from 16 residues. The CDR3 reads CASSQLTGATNEKLFF. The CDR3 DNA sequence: TGTGCCAGCAGTCAATTGACGGGGGCAACTAATGAAAAACTGTTTTTT.

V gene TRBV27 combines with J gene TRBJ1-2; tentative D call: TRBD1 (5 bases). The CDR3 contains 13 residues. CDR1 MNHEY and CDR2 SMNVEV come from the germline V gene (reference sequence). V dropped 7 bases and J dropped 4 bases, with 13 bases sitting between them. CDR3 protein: CASTPGGSYGYTF. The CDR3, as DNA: TGTGCCAGCACTCCGGGGGGAAGCTATGGCTACACCTTC.

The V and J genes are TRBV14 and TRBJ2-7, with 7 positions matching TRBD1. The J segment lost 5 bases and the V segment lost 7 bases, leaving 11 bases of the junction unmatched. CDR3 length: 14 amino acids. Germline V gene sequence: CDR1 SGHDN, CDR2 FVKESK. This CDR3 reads CASKAGDRVHEQYF. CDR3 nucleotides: TGTGCCAGCAAAGCTGGAGACAGGGTCCACGAGCAGTACTTC.

The CDR3 loop reads CASSLYGGANTGELFF. In DNA, the CDR3 is TGTGCCAGCAGCTTGTATGGAGGAGCGAACACCGGGGAGCTGTTTTTT. The J gene is TRBJ2-2, the V gene TRBV5-4; D perhaps matches TRBD2 (5 bases). CDR1 is SGHNT, CDR2 YYREEE, per germline (reference sequence). The CDR3 runs to 16 residues. V was clipped by 1 base and J by 0 bases, with 10 bases between them.

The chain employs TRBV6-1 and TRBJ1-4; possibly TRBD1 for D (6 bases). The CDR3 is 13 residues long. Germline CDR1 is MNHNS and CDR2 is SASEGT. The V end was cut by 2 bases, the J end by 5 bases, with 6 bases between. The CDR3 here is CASSEQGNEKLFF. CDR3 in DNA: TGTGCCAGCAGTGAACAGGGGAATGAAAAACTGTTTTTT.

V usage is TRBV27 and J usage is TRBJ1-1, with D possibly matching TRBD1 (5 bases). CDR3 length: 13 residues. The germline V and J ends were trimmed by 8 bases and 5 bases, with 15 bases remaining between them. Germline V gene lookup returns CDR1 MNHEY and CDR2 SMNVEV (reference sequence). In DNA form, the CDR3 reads TGTGCCAGCGGACCAGGGTTGGGAACTGAAGCTTTCTTT. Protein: CASGPGLGTEAFF.

The CDR3 protein is CASSLSFRATDTQYF. CDR3 DNA: TGTGCCAGCAGCTTATCCTTCAGGGCGACAGATACGCAGTATTTT. This chain uses TRBV7-6 with TRBJ2-3; possible D gene TRBD1, 5 bases. V was clipped by 2 bases and J by 3 bases, with 12 bases between them. CDR3 length equals 15 residues. Germline CDR1 and CDR2: SGHVS and FNYEAQ.

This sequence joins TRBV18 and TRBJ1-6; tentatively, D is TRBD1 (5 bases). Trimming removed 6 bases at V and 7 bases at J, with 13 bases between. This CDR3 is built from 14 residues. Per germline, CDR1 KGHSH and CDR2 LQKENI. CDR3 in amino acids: CASSPGRENSPLHF. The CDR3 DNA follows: TGTGCCAGCTCCCCGGGGCGGGAGAATTCACCCCTCCACTTT.

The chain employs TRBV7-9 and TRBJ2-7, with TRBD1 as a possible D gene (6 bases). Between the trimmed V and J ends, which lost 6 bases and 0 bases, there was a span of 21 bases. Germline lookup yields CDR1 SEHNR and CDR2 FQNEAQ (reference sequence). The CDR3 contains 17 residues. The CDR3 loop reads CASSPKFRDTLSYEQYF. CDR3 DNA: TGTGCCAGCAGTCCGAAATTCCGGGACACTCTCTCCTACGAGCAGTACTTC.

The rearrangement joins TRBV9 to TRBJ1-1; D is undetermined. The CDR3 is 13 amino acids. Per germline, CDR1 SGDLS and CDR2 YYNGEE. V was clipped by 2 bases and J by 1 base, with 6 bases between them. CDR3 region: CASSVGSNTEAFF. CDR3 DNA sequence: TGTGCCAGCAGCGTCGGTTCGAACACTGAAGCTTTCTTT.

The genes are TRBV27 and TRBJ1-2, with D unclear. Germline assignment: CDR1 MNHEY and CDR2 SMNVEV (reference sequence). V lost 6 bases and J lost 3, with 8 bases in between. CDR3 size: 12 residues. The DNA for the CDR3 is TGTGCCAGCAGGCGGGAGGACTATGGCTACACCTTC. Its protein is CASRREDYGYTF.

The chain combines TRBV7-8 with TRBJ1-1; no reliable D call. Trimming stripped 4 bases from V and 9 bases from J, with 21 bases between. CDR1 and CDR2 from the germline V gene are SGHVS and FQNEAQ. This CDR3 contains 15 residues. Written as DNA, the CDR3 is TGTGCCAGCAGCTCCTGGAGGGAGGGCGTTCAACAAGCTTTCTTT. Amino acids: CASSSWREGVQQAFF.

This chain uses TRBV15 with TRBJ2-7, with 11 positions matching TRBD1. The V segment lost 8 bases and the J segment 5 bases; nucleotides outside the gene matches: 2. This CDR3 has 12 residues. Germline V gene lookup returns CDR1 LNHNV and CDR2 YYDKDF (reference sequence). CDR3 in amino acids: CATRDRGDEQYF. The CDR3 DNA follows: TGTGCCACCCGGGACAGGGGGGACGAGCAGTACTTC.

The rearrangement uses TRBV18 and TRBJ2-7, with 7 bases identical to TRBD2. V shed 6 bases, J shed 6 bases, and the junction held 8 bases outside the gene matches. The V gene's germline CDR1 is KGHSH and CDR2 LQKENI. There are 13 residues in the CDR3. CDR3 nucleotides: TGTGCCAGCTCTGCAATGGGGGGGGGCGAGCAGTACTTC. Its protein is CASSAMGGGEQYF. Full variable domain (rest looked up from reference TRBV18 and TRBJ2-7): NAGVMQNPRHLVRRRGQEARLRCSPMKGHSHVYWYRQLPEEGLKFMVYLQKENIIDESGMPKERFSAEFPKEGPSILRIQQVVRGDSAAYFCASSAMGGGEQYFGPGTRLTVT.

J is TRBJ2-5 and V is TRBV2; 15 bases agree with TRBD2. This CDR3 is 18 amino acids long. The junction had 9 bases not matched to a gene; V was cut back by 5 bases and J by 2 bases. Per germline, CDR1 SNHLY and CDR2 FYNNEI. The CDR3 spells CASSSGLAGGLSQETQYF. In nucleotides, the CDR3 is TGTGCCAGCAGTTCGGGACTAGCGGGGGGCCTGTCACAAGAGACCCAGTACTTC.

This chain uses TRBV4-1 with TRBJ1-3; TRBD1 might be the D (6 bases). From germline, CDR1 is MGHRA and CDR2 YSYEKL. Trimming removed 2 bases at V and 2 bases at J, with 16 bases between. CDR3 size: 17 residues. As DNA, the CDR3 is TGCGCCAGCAGCCAACGTCAGGGGACAAGAACTGGAAACACCATATATTTT. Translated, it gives CASSQRQGTRTGNTIYF.

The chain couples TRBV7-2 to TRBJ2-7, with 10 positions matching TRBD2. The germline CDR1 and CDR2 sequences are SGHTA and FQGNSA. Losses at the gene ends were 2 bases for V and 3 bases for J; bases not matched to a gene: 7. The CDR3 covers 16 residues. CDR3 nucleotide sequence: TGTGCCAGCAGCTTATCCCATAGCGGGGGGAACTACGAGCAGTACTTC. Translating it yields CASSLSHSGGNYEQYF.

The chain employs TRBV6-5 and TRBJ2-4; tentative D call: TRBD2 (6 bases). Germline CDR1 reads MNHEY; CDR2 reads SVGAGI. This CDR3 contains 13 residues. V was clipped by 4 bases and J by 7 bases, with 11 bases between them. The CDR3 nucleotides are TGTGCCAGCAGTTCCGGGACTCCCAACATTCAGTACTTC. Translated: CASSSGTPNIQYF.

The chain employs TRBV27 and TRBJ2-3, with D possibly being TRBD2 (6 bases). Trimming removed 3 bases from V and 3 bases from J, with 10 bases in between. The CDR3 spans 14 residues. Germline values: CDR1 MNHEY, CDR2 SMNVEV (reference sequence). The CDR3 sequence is CASSLGGGTDTQYF. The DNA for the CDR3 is TGTGCCAGCAGTTTGGGGGGTGGGACAGATACGCAGTATTTT.